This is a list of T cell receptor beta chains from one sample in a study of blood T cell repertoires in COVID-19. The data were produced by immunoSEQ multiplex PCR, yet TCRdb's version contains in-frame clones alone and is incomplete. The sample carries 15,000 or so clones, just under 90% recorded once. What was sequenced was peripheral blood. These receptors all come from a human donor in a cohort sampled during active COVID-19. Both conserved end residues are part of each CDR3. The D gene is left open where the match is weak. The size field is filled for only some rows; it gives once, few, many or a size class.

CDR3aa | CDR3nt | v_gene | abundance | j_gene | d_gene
CATSSAGAFSNQPQHF | TGTGCCACCAGTTCGGCAGGGGCCTTTAGCAATCAGCCCCAGCATTTT | TRBV24-1 | NA | TRBJ1-5 | NA
CASSLGTGKFFEAFF | TGTGCCAGCTCACTGGGGACAGGGAAATTTTTTGAAGCTTTCTTT | TRBV18 | once | TRBJ1-1 | TRBD1
CASSGGDRGSYEQYF | TGTGCCAGCAGTGGGGGGGACAGGGGATCGTACGAGCAGTACTTC | TRBV28 | NA | TRBJ2-7 | TRBD1
CAIIDLRGEQYF | TGTGCCATCATCGATTTAAGGGGGGAGCAGTACTTC | TRBV10-3 | NA | TRBJ2-7 | NA
CASSSGQGGQYF | TGTGCCAGCAGTTCGGGACAGGGCGGGCAGTATTTT | TRBV6-6 | NA | TRBJ2-3 | TRBD1
CASSLRTGPNTEAFF | TGTGCCAGCAGCCTACGGACAGGACCGAACACTGAAGCTTTCTTT | TRBV6-5 | NA | TRBJ1-1 | TRBD1
CAWSLQQETQYF | TGTGCCTGGAGTTTACAACAAGAGACCCAGTACTTC | TRBV30 | NA | TRBJ2-5 | NA
CASSPLLYGYTF | TGTGCCAGCAGCCCATTACTCTATGGCTACACCTTC | TRBV3-1/TRBV3-2 | NA | TRBJ1-2 | NA
CASSERGVTDTQYF | TGTGCCAGCAGTGAGCGGGGGGTCACAGATACGCAGTATTTT | TRBV2 | NA | TRBJ2-3 | TRBD2
CASSEVGPTRQGTQYF | TGTGCCAGCAGTGAGGTCGGACCCACTCGCCAGGGTACGCAGTATTTT | TRBV6-1 | NA | TRBJ2-3 | NA
CATGLAGIQETQYF | TGTGCCACGGGACTAGCGGGAATCCAAGAGACCCAGTACTTC | TRBV7-7 | NA | TRBJ2-5 | TRBD2
CASSTQGSGSGANVLTF | TGTGCCAGCAGTACACAGGGGTCCGGGAGTGGGGCCAACGTCCTGACTTTC | TRBV6-2/TRBV6-3 | NA | TRBJ2-6 | NA
CASSFSSGRVEANVLTF | TGTGCCAGCAGCTTCTCGTCCGGGAGGGTGGAAGCCAACGTCCTGACTTTC | TRBV7-9 | NA | TRBJ2-6 | TRBD2
CASSLAGGVFF | TGTGCCAGCAGCTTGGCGGGGGGGGTGTTCTTC | TRBV5-6 | NA | TRBJ2-1 | TRBD2
CASSVGQGIAYEQYF | TGCGCCAGCAGCGTAGGACAGGGGATAGCCTACGAGCAGTACTTC | TRBV5-1 | NA | TRBJ2-7 | TRBD1
CASSAGTGGSYEQYF | TGTGCCAGCAGTGCCGGCACAGGGGGCTCCTACGAGCAGTACTTC | TRBV9 | NA | TRBJ2-7 | TRBD1
CAWRVWRGSREQYF | TGTGCCTGGAGGGTCTGGCGGGGTTCGCGGGAGCAGTACTTC | TRBV30 | NA | TRBJ2-7 | NA
CASSPDRGHNSPLHF | TGTGCCAGCAGCCCCGACAGGGGCCATAATTCACCCCTCCACTTT | TRBV5-5 | NA | TRBJ1-6 | TRBD1
CASDSSGANVLTF | TGTGCCTCGGACAGCTCTGGGGCCAACGTCCTGACTTTC | TRBV30 | NA | TRBJ2-6 | NA
CASSPGLAGVETQYF | TGTGCCAGCAGCCCTGGACTAGCGGGAGTGGAGACCCAGTACTTC | TRBV9 | NA | TRBJ2-5 | TRBD2
CASSPGTNPKNIQYF | TGTGCCAGCAGTCCCGGGACTAACCCAAAAAACATTCAGTACTTC | TRBV28 | NA | TRBJ2-4 | TRBD2
CASSTARAGYYNEQFF | TGTGCCAGCAGCACCGCCCGGGCGGGGTACTACAATGAGCAGTTCTTC | TRBV4-2 | NA | TRBJ2-1 | NA
CASSAFSGGGTEAFF | TGTGCCAGCAGCGCTTTCTCGGGAGGGGGCACTGAAGCTTTCTTT | TRBV9 | once | TRBJ1-1 | NA
CASSDPHSARETEAFF | TGTGCCAGCAGTGACCCGCATTCTGCGAGGGAAACTGAAGCTTTCTTT | TRBV6-4 | NA | TRBJ1-1 | NA
CASSPVAGGTYNEQFF | TGTGCCAGCAGTCCAGTAGCGGGAGGAACCTACAATGAGCAGTTCTTC | TRBV9 | NA | TRBJ2-1 | TRBD2
CASSYSGKHEQYF | TGTGCCAGCAGCTATTCGGGGAAACACGAGCAGTACTTC | TRBV7-9 | NA | TRBJ2-7 | NA
CASRPTSSDTQYF | TGCGCCAGCAGACCCACTAGTTCGGATACGCAGTATTTT | TRBV5-1 | NA | TRBJ2-3 | NA
CASRSIILSNQPQHF | TGTGCCAGCAGGTCTATAATTCTTAGCAATCAGCCCCAGCATTTT | TRBV6-5 | NA | TRBJ1-5 | NA
CASSWTKDGLTEAFF | TGCGCCAGCAGCTGGACTAAGGACGGGCTCACTGAAGCTTTCTTT | TRBV5-1 | NA | TRBJ1-1 | NA
CASSQAEGAFGTDTQYF | TGCGCCAGCAGCCAAGCAGAGGGGGCTTTTGGGACAGATACGCAGTATTTT | TRBV4-1 | NA | TRBJ2-3 | TRBD1
CASSQPPDNEQFF | TGCGCCAGCAGCCAACCCCCAGACAATGAGCAGTTCTTC | TRBV4-1 | NA | TRBJ2-1 | NA
CASSPTGTSGSDTQYF | TGTGCCAGTAGTCCTACCGGGACTAGCGGTTCAGATACGCAGTATTTT | TRBV19 | NA | TRBJ2-3 | TRBD2
CASSLATPVAVWVDTQYF | TGTGCCAGCTCGTTAGCGACGCCCGTAGCGGTTTGGGTGGATACGCAGTATTTT | TRBV18 | NA | TRBJ2-3 | NA
CASRPGRDFEAFF | TGTGCCAGCAGGCCCGGCAGGGACTTTGAAGCTTTCTTT | TRBV6-5 | NA | TRBJ1-1 | NA
CAWSASEKLFF | TGTGCCTGGAGTGCCTCTGAAAAACTGTTTTTT | TRBV30 | NA | TRBJ1-4 | NA
CASSFLRDTSGANVLTF | TGTGCCAGCAGCTTCCTCCGGGACACATCTGGGGCCAACGTCCTGACTTTC | TRBV7-3 | NA | TRBJ2-6 | NA
CASTAGGGRISEAFF | TGTGCCAGCACTGCCGGTGGAGGACGGATCTCTGAAGCTTTCTTT | TRBV6-6 | NA | TRBJ1-1 | NA
CASSLGSRTEGNQPQHF | TGTGCCAGCAGCTTAGGATCCCGGACAGAGGGCAATCAGCCCCAGCATTTT | TRBV7-9 | NA | TRBJ1-5 | NA
CASSNLLADSTDTQYF | TGTGCCAGCAGCAATCTACTAGCGGATAGCACAGATACGCAGTATTTT | TRBV28 | NA | TRBJ2-3 | TRBD2
CASKGLAGGPADTQYF | TGTGCCAGCAAGGGACTAGCGGGGGGCCCAGCGGATACGCAGTATTTT | TRBV2 | few | TRBJ2-3 | TRBD2
CASSYKGETSGYGYTF | TGTGCCAGCAGTTACAAGGGAGAGACGTCAGGCTATGGCTACACCTTC | TRBV6-5 | NA | TRBJ1-2 | NA
CASSVEGNNEQFF | TGTGCCAGCAGCGTAGAGGGGAACAATGAGCAGTTCTTC | TRBV9 | NA | TRBJ2-1 | NA
CASTSSPGAGELFF | TGTGCCAGCACGTCCTCCCCAGGGGCCGGGGAGCTGTTTTTT | TRBV6-4 | NA | TRBJ2-2 | NA
CASSVTSESSYNEQFF | TGTGCCAGCAGCGTTACTAGCGAGTCTTCCTACAATGAGCAGTTCTTC | TRBV9 | NA | TRBJ2-1 | TRBD2